This T cell receptor (beta chain) was obtained from a study of blood T cells in healthy people across ages. Findings of the study overall: The diversity estimates, figures obtained from one million T cells, were considered underestimates. PBMCs went unsorted, and a conclusive naive versus antigen-experienced comparison was therefore prevented. Percentage of naive T cells showed a strong correlation with TCR beta diversity.

CDR3 length equals 16 residues. Per germline, CDR1 DFQATT and CDR2 SNEGSKA (reference sequence). A word on this clonotype: The antigen remains undetermined. An end of the junction does not agree with germline; a read error may underlie this.

Next came a second PCR, run for about 6 to 12 cycles, which used a sample-barcoded 5' primer along with a J-beta primer mix. Each cDNA molecule, via a template-switch adaptor with 12 random nucleotides, was tagged. MiXCR, run by TCRdb on the 5' RACE reads, gives a single entry per CDR3 protein. The table has over a million distinct CDR3 sequences, around 39% seen once; the top ten hold approximately 7.9%. The specimen sequenced was blood. The chain links TRBV20-1 to TRBJ2-7, with 7 bases aligning to TRBD2. The receptor comes from a woman under 30 in good health. The CDR3 is CGARDLGGVIKNEQYF. In DNA form, the CDR3 reads TGCGGTGCTAGAGATCTGGGAGGGGTTATTAAGAACGAGCAGTACTTC.